These 25 T cell receptor beta chains originate from one sample sequenced in a study of T cells in Graves' hyperthyroidism and ophthalmopathy. The investigators amplified TCR beta CDR3 regions from RNA transcripts. When the TCR CDR3 underwent first-round RT-PCR, the HTBI primer set was used. TCRdb reanalysed the multiplex PCR reads using MiXCR and keeps one entry per CDR3 protein. The sample contains some 580,000 distinct CDR3 sequences, approximately 15% of which appear only once. The sequenced sample consisted of blood. These TCRs come from a woman between 40 and 50 years old with Graves' ophthalmopathy.

This clonotype was counted many times. The J gene is TRBJ2-3, the V gene TRBV11-2; D is perhaps TRBD2 (6 bases). This CDR3 region has 17 residues. In germline, CDR1 is SGHAT, CDR2 FQNNGV. Trimming left V 7 bases short and J 2 bases short, with 22 bases between. The CDR3 loop is CASTPFFGRGATDTQYF. The CDR3 DNA reads TGTGCCAGCACCCCTTTTTTTGGCCGCGGGGCCACAGATACGCAGTATTTT. Full variable domain (missing parts from reference TRBV11-2 and TRBJ2-3): EAGVAQSPRYKIIEKRQSVAFWCNPISGHATLYWYQQILGQGPKLLIQFQNNGVVDDSQLPKDRFSAERLKGVDSTLKIQPAKLEDSAVYLCASTPFFGRGATDTQYFGPGTRLTVL.

The J gene is TRBJ1-5, the V gene TRBV6-1; possibly TRBD1 for D (5 bases). The CDR3 extends over 14 amino acids. Germline lookup yields CDR1 MNHNS and CDR2 SASEGT. V shed 2 bases and J shed 7 bases, with 12 bases lying between them. CDR3 protein: CASSERGIGQPQHF. The CDR3, as DNA: TGTGCCAGCAGTGAAAGGGGTATCGGGCAGCCCCAGCATTTT.

This clonotype appeared a few times. The rearrangement joins TRBV3-1 to TRBJ2-7; 7 nucleotides align to TRBD1. In germline, CDR1 is LGHDT, CDR2 YNNKEL (reference sequence). The CDR3 has 14 residues. V gave up 4 bases and J gave up 6 bases; unmatched junction bases: 9. CDR3 bases: TGTGCCAGCAGCCTTAACAGGGGAATTGGCGAGCAGTACTTC. As protein: CASSLNRGIGEQYF.

This clonotype occurred a few times. This rearrangement joins TRBV6-1 to TRBJ1-2; 9 nucleotides match TRBD1. Looked up from germline, CDR1 is MNHNS and CDR2 is SASEGT. V was pared by 5 bases and J by 3 bases, with 7 bases of the junction left unmatched. CDR3 size: 15 residues. The CDR3 is CASSPTGGADYGYTF. As DNA, the CDR3 is TGTGCCAGCAGTCCCACAGGGGGCGCTGACTATGGCTACACCTTC.

In the case of this clonotype: The junction shows a germline mismatch at one end, possibly a read error. This chain uses TRBV2 with TRBJ1-5; TRBD1 agrees at 8 bases. Germline V CDR1 and CDR2: SNHLY, FYNNEI. The CDR3 has 14 amino acids. The DNA of the CDR3 is TGTGCCAGCAGTCGACAGGGGAACAATCAGTCCCAGCATTTT. Translating gives CASSRQGNNQSQHF.

This clonotype was seen more than once but under ten times. This chain connects TRBV12-3 or TRBV12-4 to TRBJ2-1; D may be TRBD1 (5 bases). The V end was cut by 7 bases, the J end by 5 bases, with 6 bases between. The CDR3 is made up of 11 amino acids. The CDR3 sequence is CASKGNNEQFF. In nucleotides, the CDR3 is TGTGCCAGCAAGGGGAACAATGAGCAGTTCTTC.

The sample holds one count of this clonotype. The chain is built from TRBV11-3 and TRBJ2-2, with D hard to call. Germline lookup yields CDR1 SGHNT and CDR2 YENEEA. CDR3 length: 12 residues. V gave up 6 bases and J gave up 7 bases, with 9 bases separating them. CDR3 in DNA: TGTGCCAGCAGGAGAGAGTTCGGGGAGCTGTTTTTT. This encodes CASRREFGELFF.

This clonotype was seen at least ten times. The chain recombines TRBV3-1 with TRBJ2-7; TRBD1 aligns across 8 bases. J lost 3 bases, V lost 3 bases, and 7 bases had no gene match. Germline CDR1 reads LGHDT; CDR2 reads YNNKEL (reference sequence). The CDR3 is 15 residues long. DNA of the CDR3: TGTGCCAGCAGCCAGTGGGACAGGCGGAACTACGAGCAGTACTTC. The encoded protein is CASSQWDRRNYEQYF.

The chain has TRBV6-6 and TRBJ1-6; D gene ambiguous. CDR3 length equals 17 residues. Germline V lookup: CDR1 MNHNY, CDR2 SVGAGI (reference sequence). V was trimmed by 0 bases and J by 0 bases, leaving 9 bases between them. The DNA of the CDR3 is TGTGCCAGCAGTTACTCATGGGAGAGCTCCTATAATTCACCCCTCCACTTT. As protein: CASSYSWESSYNSPLHF.

With regard to this clonotype: This may arise from a read error, as a much more abundant clone is one base away. The chain joins TRBV11-2 to TRBJ1-6; D gene unclear. This CDR3 is 16 amino acids long. The germline V gene encodes CDR1 SGHAT and CDR2 FQNNGV. In DNA, the CDR3 is TGTGCCAGCAGCTCCCGACGGAGCTCCTATAATCCACCCCTCCACTTT. Translated: CASSSRRSSYNPPLHF.

This clonotype was counted a few times. The chain links TRBV6-5 to TRBJ2-5; possible D gene TRBD1, 6 bases. CDR3 length: 14 residues. Germline V CDR1 and CDR2: MNHEY, SVGAGI. The V gene lost 2 bases and the J gene lost 1 base, with 8 bases spanning the gap. CDR3 sequence: CASSYQTGQETQYF. The DNA for the CDR3 is TGTGCCAGCAGTTACCAGACAGGCCAAGAGACCCAGTACTTC.

V is TRBV11-1 and J is TRBJ1-5, with 7 bases lining up with TRBD1. Trimming cost V 5 bases and J 8 bases; bases outside gene matches: 9. CDR1 is SGHAT, CDR2 FQDESV, per germline (reference sequence). The CDR3 is 14 residues long. CDR3: CASSTGTVLEPQHF. Here the CDR3 DNA reads TGTGCCAGCAGCACTGGGACAGTACTTGAGCCCCAGCATTTT.

The chain uses TRBV12-3 or TRBV12-4 and TRBJ1-5; TRBD1 aligns across 7 bases. Trimming took 8 bases from V and 2 from J; bases not matched to a gene: 12. The length of the CDR3 is 16 residues. CDR3 DNA sequence: TGTGCCAGCCGACAGGGAAGCGGTGGGGGCAATCAGCCCCAGCATTTT. Translating gives CASRQGSGGGNQPQHF.

The chain uses TRBV6-1 and TRBJ1-1; D is unclear. V shed 7 bases and J shed 3 bases, with 12 bases lying between them. The CDR3 is 13 residues long. Germline V CDR1 and CDR2: MNHNS, SASEGT. The CDR3 DNA reads TGTGCCAGCAAATTTGAGGGCGACACTGAAGCTTTCTTT. Protein sequence: CASKFEGDTEAFF.

The chain joins TRBV6-1 to TRBJ2-3; perhaps TRBD2 as D (5 bases). The CDR3 spans 17 residues. Trimming left V 7 bases short and J 4 bases short, with 24 bases between. CDR1 is MNHNS, CDR2 SASEGT, per germline. The CDR3 bases are TGTGCCAGCACCCCCCCCACGGAGGACCCCGGCGCAGATACGCAGTATTTT. It is translated as CASTPPTEDPGADTQYF.

This chain uses TRBV6-4 with TRBJ1-1; unclear D gene. Trimming left V 7 bases short and J 0 bases short, with 12 bases between. Germline CDR1 is MRHNA and CDR2 is SNTAGT. CDR3 length: 14 amino acids. The CDR3 region is CASTLQGLNTEAFF. The CDR3 DNA reads as TGTGCCAGCACCCTCCAAGGGTTGAACACTGAAGCTTTCTTT.

This clonotype was observed many times. This chain joins TRBV12-3 or TRBV12-4 and TRBJ1-5; 8 nucleotides agree with TRBD1. The V and J ends lost 3 bases and 6 bases, in that order; junction bases with no gene match: 4. The CDR3 is made up of 14 amino acids. Here the CDR3 reads CASSFSTGVQPQHF. CDR3 sequence (DNA): TGTGCCAGCAGTTTCTCGACAGGGGTTCAGCCCCAGCATTTT.

The J gene is TRBJ2-1, the V gene TRBV30; 15 positions match TRBD2. J was trimmed by 4 bases and V by 5 bases; bases with no gene match: 3. Germline V gene sequence: CDR1 GTSNPN, CDR2 SVGIG (reference sequence). The CDR3 length is 15 residues. CDR3 nucleotide sequence: TGTGCCTGGGGGGGGACTAGCGGGGGGTACAATGAGCAGTTCTTC. The encoded protein is CAWGGTSGGYNEQFF.

This clonotype has more than one count but fewer than ten. CDR3 loop: CASSYAGALKTQYF. The CDR3 coding sequence is TGTGCCAGCAGTTACGCGGGAGCTCTAAAGACCCAGTACTTC. This chain joins TRBV6-2 or TRBV6-3 and TRBJ2-5; TRBD2 aligns across 7 bases. Trimming took 2 bases from V and 6 from J; bases not matched to a gene: 6. This CDR3 comprises 14 residues. Germline CDR1 is MNHEY and CDR2 is SVGEGT.

About this clonotype itself: A read error may be the cause here, since a much bigger clone is one base away. The chain has TRBV28 and TRBJ2-1; 8 bases are shared with TRBD1. This CDR3 comprises 14 residues. V lost 8 bases and J lost 3; bases outside the gene matches: 6. The germline V gene encodes CDR1 MDHEN and CDR2 SYDVKM. CDR3 sequence (DNA): TGTGCCAGCGGGATACAGGGGGTCTACAATGAGCAGTTCTTC. This sequence encodes CASGIQGVYNEQFF.

Worth noting for this clonotype: This may stem from a read error, because a much larger clone lies one nucleotide away. The chain combines TRBV5-1 with TRBJ2-2, with D perhaps matching TRBD1 (5 bases). The V and J ends lost 10 bases and 10 bases respectively, with 20 bases between them. From germline, CDR1 is SGHRS and CDR2 YFSETQ. The CDR3 extends over 13 amino acids. Here the CDR3 reads CASRQRWETELFF. In nucleotides, the CDR3 is TGCGCCTCTCGACAGAGGTGGGAAACGGAGCTGTTTTTT.

Concerning this clonotype itself: A much more abundant neighbour one base away suggests this may be a read error. The chain uses TRBV6-9 and TRBJ1-1; no reliable D call. Trimming left V 7 bases short and J 4 bases short, with 10 bases between. From germline, CDR1 is MNHGY and CDR2 SVAAGI. This CDR3 is built from 12 residues. The CDR3 region has the DNA TGTGCCAGCATTTCCATGAGCACTGAAGCTTTCTTT. Amino acids: CASISMSTEAFF.

This clonotype was observed at least ten times. The chain uses TRBV29-1 and TRBJ1-2; tentatively, D is TRBD1 (5 bases). V was clipped by 7 bases and J by 2 bases, with 14 bases between them. CDR3 size: 13 residues. Germline values: CDR1 SQVTM, CDR2 ANQGSEA. The CDR3 region has the DNA TGCAGCGCGACAGATTCGGGAAACTATGGCTACACCTTC. Translating gives CSATDSGNYGYTF.

This clonotype occurred a few times. This chain links TRBV20-1 with TRBJ1-4; 8 positions match TRBD1. The V gene's germline CDR1 is DFQATT and CDR2 SNEGSKA (reference sequence). Trimming removed 1 base from V and 7 bases from J; junction bases left unmatched: 8. This CDR3 has 15 residues. The DNA for the CDR3 is TGCAGTGCTAGAGTCTCAGGGGGCGAGGGTGAAAAACTGTTTTTT. This gives the protein CSARVSGGEGEKLFF.

This clonotype was counted at least ten times. This chain links TRBV3-1 with TRBJ2-7; no clear D gene. This CDR3 region has 14 residues. The V gene's germline CDR1 is LGHDT and CDR2 YNNKEL (reference sequence). Trimming removed 4 bases from V and 0 bases from J, with 10 bases in between. The CDR3 here is CASSPGRISYEQYF. In nucleotides, the CDR3 is TGTGCCAGCAGCCCCGGCAGGATCTCCTACGAGCAGTACTTC.